These T cell receptor beta chains were read from a single sample in a study of blood T cell repertoires in COVID-19. Here immunoSEQ multiplex PCR was the method, and the copy in TCRdb shows in-frame clones only, minus some. The table includes over 450,000 clones, approximately 92% detected once. Specimen: peripheral blood. These receptors all stem from a man aged 18-30 years with COVID-19, enrolled during active disease. Both conserved end residues are part of each CDR3. Each record gives: J gene, CDR3 length, clone size, V gene, D gene, CDR3 protein, CDR3 DNA. D genes are given only for firm matches. Rows may omit the clone size; those that give it use once, few, many or a size class.

TRBJ2-2 14 - TRBV5-1 - CASSLRGNTGELFF TGCGCCAGCAGCTTAAGGGGTAACACCGGGGAGCTGTTTTTT
TRBJ2-7 14 once TRBV9 TRBD2 CASSVTSGFYEQYF TGTGCCAGCAGCGTCACTAGCGGCTTCTACGAGCAGTACTTC
TRBJ2-3 15 - TRBV5-8 - CASRLTGVLTDTQYF TGTGCCAGCAGGTTGACAGGAGTCCTCACAGATACGCAGTATTTT
TRBJ2-1 16 - TRBV19 TRBD2 CASHPFRTSGSNEQFF TGTGCCAGCCATCCGTTCAGGACTAGCGGGTCCAATGAGCAGTTCTTC
TRBJ1-1 13 - TRBV29-1 - CSANRASRTEAFF TGCAGCGCAAACAGGGCGAGTAGGACTGAAGCTTTCTTT
TRBJ2-5 14 - TRBV2 TRBD1 CASRSGQIQETQYF TGTGCCAGCAGATCGGGACAGATACAAGAGACCCAGTACTTC
TRBJ2-7 16 - TRBV14 - CASSRNRVYGAYEQYF TGTGCCAGCAGCCGGAACAGGGTTTATGGGGCCTACGAGCAGTACTTC
TRBJ1-2 14 - TRBV7-9 TRBD1 CASSAIQGSYGYTF TGTGCCAGCAGCGCCATACAGGGGTCCTATGGCTACACCTTC
TRBJ1-2 12 - TRBV6-4 - CASSTDNYGYTF TGTGCCAGCAGCACAGATAACTATGGCTACACCTTC
TRBJ1-2 16 - TRBV5-1 - CASSAALDKANYGYTF TGCGCCAGCAGCGCAGCGCTCGATAAAGCTAACTATGGCTACACCTTC
TRBJ1-1 14 - TRBV7-2 TRBD1 CASSLEGQRTEAFF TGTGCCAGCAGCTTAGAGGGACAGAGGACTGAAGCTTTCTTT
TRBJ2-3 17 - TRBV20-1 TRBD1 CSASPQYRDRDTDTQYF TGCAGTGCTAGTCCCCAATACCGGGACAGGGACACAGATACGCAGTATTTT
TRBJ1-1 15 - TRBV6-6 - CASSYSPGSGTEAFF TGTGCCAGCAGTTACTCACCCGGGTCGGGCACTGAAGCTTTCTTT
TRBJ2-7 14 once TRBV7-9 - CASSAVGAGYEQYF TGTGCCAGCAGCGCCGTGGGGGCAGGGTACGAGCAGTACTTC
TRBJ2-1 19 - TRBV4-1 TRBD2 CASSQGPPVGSGSGNEQFF TGCGCCAGCAGCCAAGGCCCCCCGGTGGGTAGCGGGAGTGGCAATGAGCAGTTCTTC
TRBJ2-3 16 - TRBV9 TRBD2 CASNKGTSPMTDTQYF TGTGCCAGCAACAAAGGGACTAGCCCTATGACAGATACGCAGTATTTT
TRBJ1-6 16 - TRBV6-5 - CASSYEISSYNSPLHF TGTGCCAGCAGTTACGAGATAAGCTCCTATAATTCACCCCTCCACTTT
TRBJ1-3 16 - TRBV7-8 TRBD1 CASSLANRGSGNTIYF TGTGCCAGCAGCTTAGCCAACAGGGGCTCTGGAAACACCATATATTTT
TRBJ1-4 12 - TRBV5-1 - CASSLAGEKLFF TGCGCCAGCAGCTTGGCAGGGGAAAAACTGTTTTTT
TRBJ2-3 14 - TRBV24-1 - CATSDPGYGDTQYF TGTGCCACCAGTGATCCAGGGTATGGAGATACGCAGTATTTT
TRBJ1-1 13 - TRBV5-4 TRBD1 CASSPGQGPEAFF TGTGCCAGCAGCCCAGGACAGGGGCCCGAAGCTTTCTTT
TRBJ1-4 18 - TRBV19 TRBD1 CASTKGTGIGGLSEKLFF TGTGCCAGTACCAAGGGGACAGGGATCGGGGGCCTGAGTGAAAAACTGTTTTTT
TRBJ2-1 12 - TRBV4-1 - CASSPLNDEQFF TGCGCCAGCAGCCCGCTAAACGATGAGCAGTTCTTC
TRBJ2-7 15 - TRBV27 TRBD1 CASSWSGTGSYEQYF TGTGCCAGCAGTTGGTCCGGGACAGGCTCCTACGAGCAGTACTTC
TRBJ1-1 14 - TRBV6-5 - CASSYGRKNTEAFF TGTGCCAGCAGTTACGGGCGAAAGAACACTGAAGCTTTCTTT
TRBJ2-2 18 - TRBV15 - CATSRTPPGFTNTGELFF TGTGCCACCAGCAGAACGCCTCCGGGATTTACGAACACCGGGGAGCTGTTTTTT
TRBJ2-5 15 - TRBV4-1 - CASSQSLGDQETQYF TGCGCCAGCAGCCAATCACTAGGAGACCAAGAGACCCAGTACTTC
TRBJ1-2 15 - TRBV4-2 TRBD1 CASSQARDRGYGYTF TGTGCCAGCAGCCAAGCCCGGGACAGGGGCTATGGCTACACCTTC
TRBJ1-2 13 few TRBV6-5 - CASSYRDNYGYTF TGTGCCAGCAGTTACCGGGATAACTATGGCTACACCTTC
TRBJ1-5 16 - TRBV30 TRBD1 CACLSGLGQGNQPQHF TGTGCCTGTCTGTCTGGACTTGGACAGGGGAATCAGCCCCAGCATTTT
TRBJ1-2 14 few TRBV13 - CASRPVGANYGYTF TGTGCCAGCAGGCCGGTGGGAGCTAACTATGGCTACACCTTC
TRBJ1-1 13 - TRBV9 TRBD1 CASSGPGQVSAFF TGTGCCAGCAGCGGACCGGGACAGGTCTCGGCTTTCTTT
TRBJ1-2 13 - TRBV19 - CASSMDKGLGYTF TGTGCCAGTAGTATGGACAAGGGATTAGGCTACACCTTC
TRBJ1-1 13 - TRBV7-9 - CASSPGGNTEAFF TGTGCCAGCAGCCCCGGCGGGAACACTGAAGCTTTCTTT
TRBJ1-4 14 - TRBV6-2/TRBV6-3 - CASSYRGDNEKLFF TGTGCCAGCAGTTATCGGGGAGATAATGAAAAACTGTTTTTT
TRBJ2-1 13 - TRBV30 - CAWTIRFAGEQFF TGTGCCTGGACCATTAGGTTTGCGGGGGAGCAGTTCTTC
TRBJ1-4 16 once TRBV4-1 TRBD1 CASSQDRGAGREKLFF TGCGCCAGCAGCCAAGACAGGGGGGCCGGACGGGAAAAACTGTTTTTT
TRBJ2-1 15 - TRBV9 - CASSARGSSYNEQFF TGTGCCAGCAGCGCGAGGGGGAGCTCCTACAATGAGCAGTTCTTC
TRBJ1-1 13 - TRBV5-4 - CASAPTLNTEAFF TGTGCCAGCGCCCCGACATTGAACACTGAAGCTTTCTTT
TRBJ2-7 15 - TRBV30 TRBD2 CAWSDGTSGSYEQYF TGTGCCTGGAGTGACGGGACTAGCGGCTCCTACGAGCAGTACTTC
TRBJ1-5 14 - TRBV6-5 - CASSGRVSNQPQHF TGTGCCAGCAGCGGCAGGGTTAGCAATCAGCCCCAGCATTTT
TRBJ1-4 15 - TRBV5-5 TRBD1 CASSLGTGDFEKLFF TGTGCCAGCAGCTTGGGGACAGGGGATTTCGAAAAACTGTTTTTT
TRBJ2-7 14 - TRBV16 TRBD1 CASSQQGAGSEQYF TGTGCCAGCAGCCAACAGGGGGCCGGTAGCGAGCAGTACTTC
TRBJ1-2 12 few TRBV5-6 - CASSWGQRGYTF TGTGCCAGCAGCTGGGGACAAAGAGGCTACACCTTC
TRBJ2-1 17 - TRBV9 TRBD2 CASSVDLAGGLYNEQFF TGTGCCAGCAGCGTAGACTTAGCGGGAGGGCTTTACAATGAGCAGTTCTTC
TRBJ2-2 17 once TRBV11-2 - CASSPGSSMMSTGELFF TGTGCCAGCAGCCCGGGTAGTTCGATGATGAGCACCGGGGAGCTGTTTTTT
TRBJ2-2 13 - TRBV7-2 TRBD1 CASSLDRGGELFF TGTGCCAGCAGCTTGGACAGGGGCGGGGAGCTGTTTTTT
TRBJ2-7 14 - TRBV13 TRBD1 CASSTRQGMHEQYF TGTGCCAGCAGCACAAGACAGGGGATGCACGAGCAGTACTTC
TRBJ1-1 15 - TRBV5-4 - CASSETKAGRTEAFF TGTGCCAGCAGCGAAACTAAGGCGGGTCGCACTGAAGCTTTCTTT
TRBJ2-5 15 once TRBV13 TRBD1 CASTTSTGFGETQYF TGTGCCAGCACCACCTCGACAGGGTTTGGAGAGACCCAGTACTTC
TRBJ2-3 16 - TRBV15 - CATSKGRGSFSGTQYF TGTGCCACCAGCAAGGGGAGGGGGTCTTTTTCGGGGACGCAGTATTTT
TRBJ2-3 13 - TRBV6-2/TRBV6-3 - CASNPGLTDTQYF TGTGCCAGCAACCCGGGGCTCACAGATACGCAGTATTTT
TRBJ2-2 15 - TRBV7-9 TRBD2 CASSISGGDTGELFF TGTGCCAGCAGCATTAGCGGGGGGGACACCGGGGAGCTGTTTTTT